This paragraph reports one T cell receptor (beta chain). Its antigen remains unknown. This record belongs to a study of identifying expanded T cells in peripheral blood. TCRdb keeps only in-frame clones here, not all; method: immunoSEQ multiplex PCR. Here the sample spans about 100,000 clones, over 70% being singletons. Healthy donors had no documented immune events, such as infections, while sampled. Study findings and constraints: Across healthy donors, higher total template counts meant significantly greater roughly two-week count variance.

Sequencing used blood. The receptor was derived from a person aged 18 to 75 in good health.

CDR3 sequence reads: CASSLGFYGYTF. CDR3 nucleotides: TGTGCCAGCAGTTTAGGATTCTATGGCTACACCTTC. The genes are TRBV28 and TRBJ1-2; D unresolved. Germline CDR1 is MDHEN and CDR2 is SYDVKM. V lost 2 bases to trimming and J lost 4 bases, with 5 bases between them. The CDR3 runs to 12 residues.